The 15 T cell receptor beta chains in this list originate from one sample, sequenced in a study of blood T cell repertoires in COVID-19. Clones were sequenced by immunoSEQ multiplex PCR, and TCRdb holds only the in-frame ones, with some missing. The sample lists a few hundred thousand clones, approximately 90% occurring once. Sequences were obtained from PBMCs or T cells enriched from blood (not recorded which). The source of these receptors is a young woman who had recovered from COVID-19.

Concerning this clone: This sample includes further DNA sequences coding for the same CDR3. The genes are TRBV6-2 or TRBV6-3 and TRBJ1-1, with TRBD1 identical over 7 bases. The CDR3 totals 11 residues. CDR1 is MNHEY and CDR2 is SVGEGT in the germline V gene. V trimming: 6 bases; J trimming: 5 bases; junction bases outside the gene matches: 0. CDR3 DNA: TGTGCCAGCAGCAGGGGGACTGAAGCTTTCTTT. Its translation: CASSRGTEAFF.

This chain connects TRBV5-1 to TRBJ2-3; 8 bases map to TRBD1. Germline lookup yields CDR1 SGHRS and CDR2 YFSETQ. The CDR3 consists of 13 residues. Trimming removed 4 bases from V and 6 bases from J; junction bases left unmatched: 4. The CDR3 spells CASSADRGDTQYF. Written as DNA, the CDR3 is TGCGCCAGCAGCGCCGACAGGGGCGATACGCAGTATTTT.

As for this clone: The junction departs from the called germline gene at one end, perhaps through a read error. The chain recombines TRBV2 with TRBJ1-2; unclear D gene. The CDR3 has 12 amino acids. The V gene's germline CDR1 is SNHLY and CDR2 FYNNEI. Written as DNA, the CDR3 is TGTGCCAGCAGGGAAGTAAACTATGGCTACACCTTC. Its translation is CASREVNYGYTF. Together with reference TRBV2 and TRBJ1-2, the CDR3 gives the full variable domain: EPEVTQTPSHQVTQMGQEVILRCVPISNHLYFYWYRQILGQKVEFLVSFYNNEISEKSEIFDDQFSVERPDGSNFTLKIRSTKLEDSAMYFCASREVNYGYTFGSGTRLTVV.

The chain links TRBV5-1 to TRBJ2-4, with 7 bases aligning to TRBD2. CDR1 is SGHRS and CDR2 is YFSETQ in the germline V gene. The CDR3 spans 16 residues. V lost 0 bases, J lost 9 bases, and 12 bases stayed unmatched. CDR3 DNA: TGCGCCAGCAGCTTGGCCCGGTCGATCAGGGAGGGCATTCAGTACTTC. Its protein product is CASSLARSIREGIQYF.

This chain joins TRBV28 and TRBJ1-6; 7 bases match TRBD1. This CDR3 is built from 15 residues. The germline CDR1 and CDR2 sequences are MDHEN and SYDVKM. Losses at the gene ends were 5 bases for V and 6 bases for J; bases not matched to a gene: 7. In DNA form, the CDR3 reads TGTGCCAGCAGTCTCAGCAGGGGGGTTAATTCACCCCTCCACTTT. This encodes CASSLSRGVNSPLHF. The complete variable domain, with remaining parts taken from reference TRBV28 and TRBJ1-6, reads DVKVTQSSRYLVKRTGEKVFLECVQDMDHENMFWYRQDPGLGLRLIYFSYDVKMKEKGDIPEGYSVSREKKERFSLILESASTNQTSMYLCASSLSRGVNSPLHFGNGTRLTVT.

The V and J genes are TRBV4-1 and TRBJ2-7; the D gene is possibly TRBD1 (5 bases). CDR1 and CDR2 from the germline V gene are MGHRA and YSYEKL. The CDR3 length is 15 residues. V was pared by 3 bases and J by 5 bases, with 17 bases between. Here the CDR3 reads CASSHNSGKGDEQYF. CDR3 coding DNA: TGCGCCAGCAGCCACAACTCTGGTAAAGGGGACGAGCAGTACTTC.

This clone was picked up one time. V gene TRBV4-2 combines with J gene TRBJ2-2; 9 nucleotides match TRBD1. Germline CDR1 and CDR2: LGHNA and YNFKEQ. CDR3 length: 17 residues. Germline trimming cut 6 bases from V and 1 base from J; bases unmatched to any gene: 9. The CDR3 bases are TGTGCCAGCAGACCCACAGGGGGCGTCTTGAACACCGGGGAGCTGTTTTTT. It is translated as CASRPTGGVLNTGELFF.

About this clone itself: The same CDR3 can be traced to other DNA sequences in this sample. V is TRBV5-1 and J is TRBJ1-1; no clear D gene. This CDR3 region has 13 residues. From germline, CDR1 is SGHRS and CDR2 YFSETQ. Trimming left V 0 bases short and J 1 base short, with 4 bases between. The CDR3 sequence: CASSLGANTEAFF. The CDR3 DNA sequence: TGCGCCAGCAGCTTGGGGGCGAACACTGAAGCTTTCTTT.

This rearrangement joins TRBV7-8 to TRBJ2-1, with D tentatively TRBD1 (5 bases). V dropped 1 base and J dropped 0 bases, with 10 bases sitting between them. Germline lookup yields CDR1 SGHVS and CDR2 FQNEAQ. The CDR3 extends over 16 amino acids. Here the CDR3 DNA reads TGTGCCAGCAGCTTAGTCCCCCAGGGCTCCTACAATGAGCAGTTCTTC. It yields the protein CASSLVPQGSYNEQFF.

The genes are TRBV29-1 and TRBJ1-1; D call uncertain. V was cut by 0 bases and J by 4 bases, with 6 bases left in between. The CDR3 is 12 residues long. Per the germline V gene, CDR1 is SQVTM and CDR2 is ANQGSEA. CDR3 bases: TGCAGCGTTGAAGATCGTATCACTGAAGCTTTCTTT. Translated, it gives CSVEDRITEAFF.

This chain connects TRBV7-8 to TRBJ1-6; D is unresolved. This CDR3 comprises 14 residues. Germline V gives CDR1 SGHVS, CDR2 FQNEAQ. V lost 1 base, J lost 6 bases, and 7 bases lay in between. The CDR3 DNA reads TGTGCCAGCAGCTTAGAACCGGTTAATTCACCCCTCCACTTT. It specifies CASSLEPVNSPLHF.

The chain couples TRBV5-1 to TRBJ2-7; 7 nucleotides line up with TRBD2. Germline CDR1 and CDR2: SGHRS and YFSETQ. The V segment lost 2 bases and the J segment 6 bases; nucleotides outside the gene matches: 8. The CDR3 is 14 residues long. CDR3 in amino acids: CASSFAGEGLEQYF. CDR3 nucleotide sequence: TGCGCCAGCAGCTTCGCGGGGGAGGGGCTCGAGCAGTACTTC.

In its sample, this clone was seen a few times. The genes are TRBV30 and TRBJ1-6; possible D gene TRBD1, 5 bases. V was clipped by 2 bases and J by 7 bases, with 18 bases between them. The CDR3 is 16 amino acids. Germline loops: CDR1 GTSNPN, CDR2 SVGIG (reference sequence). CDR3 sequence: CAWSLPGVSSNSPLHF. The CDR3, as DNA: TGTGCCTGGAGTCTGCCGGGGGTGTCTTCAAATTCACCCCTCCACTTT.

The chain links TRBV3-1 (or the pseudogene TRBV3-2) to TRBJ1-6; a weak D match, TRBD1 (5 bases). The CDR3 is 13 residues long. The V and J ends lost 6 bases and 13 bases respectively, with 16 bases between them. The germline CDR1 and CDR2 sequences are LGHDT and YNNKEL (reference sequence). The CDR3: CASRNRGAGPLHF. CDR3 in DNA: TGTGCCAGCAGGAACCGCGGGGCGGGTCCCCTCCACTTT.

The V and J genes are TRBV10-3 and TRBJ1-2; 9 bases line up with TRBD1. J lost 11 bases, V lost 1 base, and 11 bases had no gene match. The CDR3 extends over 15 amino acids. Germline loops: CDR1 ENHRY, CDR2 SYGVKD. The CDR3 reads CAISEYGQGNWAYTF. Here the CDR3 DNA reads TGTGCCATCAGTGAGTACGGACAGGGGAATTGGGCTTACACCTTC.